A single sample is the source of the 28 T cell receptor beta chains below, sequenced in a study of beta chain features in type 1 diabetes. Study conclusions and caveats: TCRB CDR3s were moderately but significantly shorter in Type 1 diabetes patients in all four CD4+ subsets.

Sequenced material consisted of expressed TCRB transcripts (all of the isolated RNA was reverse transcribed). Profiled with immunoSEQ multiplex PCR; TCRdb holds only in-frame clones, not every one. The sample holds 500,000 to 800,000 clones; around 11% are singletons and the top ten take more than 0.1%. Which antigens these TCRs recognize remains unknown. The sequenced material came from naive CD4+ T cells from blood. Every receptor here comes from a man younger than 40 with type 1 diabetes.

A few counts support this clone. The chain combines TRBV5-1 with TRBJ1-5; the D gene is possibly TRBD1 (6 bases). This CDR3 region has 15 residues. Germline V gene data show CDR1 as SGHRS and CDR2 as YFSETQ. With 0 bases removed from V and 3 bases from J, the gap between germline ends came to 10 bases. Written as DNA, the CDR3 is TGCGCCAGCAGCTTGGACTCAGGGGCCAATCAGCCCCAGCATTTT. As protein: CASSLDSGANQPQHF. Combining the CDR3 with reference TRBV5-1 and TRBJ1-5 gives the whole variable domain KAGVTQTPRYLIKTRGQQVTLSCSPISGHRSVSWYQQTPGQGLQFLFEYFSETQRNKGNFPGRFSGRQFSNSRSEMNVSTLELGDSALYLCASSLDSGANQPQHFGDGTRLSIL.

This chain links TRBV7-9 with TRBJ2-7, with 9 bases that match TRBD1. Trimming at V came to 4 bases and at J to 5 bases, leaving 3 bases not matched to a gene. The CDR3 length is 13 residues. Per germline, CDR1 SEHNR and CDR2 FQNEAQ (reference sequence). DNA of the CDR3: TGTGCCAGCAGCTCGGGACAGGGAAACGAGCAGTACTTC. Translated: CASSSGQGNEQYF. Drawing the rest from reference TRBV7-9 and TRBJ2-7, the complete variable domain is DTGVSQNPRHKITKRGQNVTFRCDPISEHNRLYWYRQTLGQGPEFLTYFQNEAQLEKSRLLSDRFSAERPKGSFSTLEIQRTEQGDSAMYLCASSSGQGNEQYFGPGTRLTVT.

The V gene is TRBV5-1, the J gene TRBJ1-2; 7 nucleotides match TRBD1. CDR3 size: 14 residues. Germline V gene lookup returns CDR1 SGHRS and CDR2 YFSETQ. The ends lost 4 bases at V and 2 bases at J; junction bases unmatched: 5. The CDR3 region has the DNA TGCGCCAGCAGCCCCACGGGACAGAACTATGGCTACACCTTC. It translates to CASSPTGQNYGYTF.

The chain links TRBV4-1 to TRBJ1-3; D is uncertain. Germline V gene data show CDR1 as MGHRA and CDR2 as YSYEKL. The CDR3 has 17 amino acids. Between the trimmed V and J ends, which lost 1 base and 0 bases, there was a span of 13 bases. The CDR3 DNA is TGCGCCAGCAGCCAAGTGGGCGCAGTCAACTCTGGAAACACCATATATTTT. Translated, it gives CASSQVGAVNSGNTIYF.

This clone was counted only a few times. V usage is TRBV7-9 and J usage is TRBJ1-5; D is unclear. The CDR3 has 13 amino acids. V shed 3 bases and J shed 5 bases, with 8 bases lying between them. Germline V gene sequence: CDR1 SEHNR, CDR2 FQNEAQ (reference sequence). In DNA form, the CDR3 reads TGTGCCAGCAGCTTTTCTCCGGATCAGCCCCAGCATTTT. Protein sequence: CASSFSPDQPQHF.

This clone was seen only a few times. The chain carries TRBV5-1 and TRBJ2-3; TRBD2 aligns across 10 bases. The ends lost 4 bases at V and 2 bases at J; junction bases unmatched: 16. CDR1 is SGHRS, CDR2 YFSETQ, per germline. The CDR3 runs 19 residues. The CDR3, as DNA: TGCGCCAGCAGCCCGGGCGCTAGCGGGGGCCGGCGACTCACAGATACGCAGTATTTT. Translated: CASSPGASGGRRLTDTQYF.

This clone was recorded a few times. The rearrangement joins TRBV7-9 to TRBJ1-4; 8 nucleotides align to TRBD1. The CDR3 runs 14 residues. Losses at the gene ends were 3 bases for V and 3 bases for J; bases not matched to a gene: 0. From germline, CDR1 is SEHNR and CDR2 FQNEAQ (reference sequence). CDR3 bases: TGTGCCAGCAGCTTGGGACAGGCTAATGAAAAACTGTTTTTT. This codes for CASSLGQANEKLFF.

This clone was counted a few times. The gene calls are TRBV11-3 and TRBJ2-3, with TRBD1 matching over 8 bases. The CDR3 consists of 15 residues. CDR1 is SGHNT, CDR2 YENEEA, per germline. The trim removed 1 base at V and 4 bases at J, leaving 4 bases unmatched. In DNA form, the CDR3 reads TGTGCCAGCAGCTTAGGGACAGGGCAGGCAGATACGCAGTATTTT. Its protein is CASSLGTGQADTQYF.

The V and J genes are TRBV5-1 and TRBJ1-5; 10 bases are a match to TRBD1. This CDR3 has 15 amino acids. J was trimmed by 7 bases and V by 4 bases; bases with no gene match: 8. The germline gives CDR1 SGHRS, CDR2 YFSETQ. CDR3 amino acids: CASSHGTGVDQPQHF. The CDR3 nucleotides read TGCGCCAGCAGCCATGGGACAGGGGTAGACCAGCCCCAGCATTTT.

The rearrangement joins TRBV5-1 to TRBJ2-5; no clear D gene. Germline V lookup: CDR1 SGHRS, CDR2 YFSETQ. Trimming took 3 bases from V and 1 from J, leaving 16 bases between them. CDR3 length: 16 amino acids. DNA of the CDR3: TGCGCCAGCAGCTCTAGGCAGACTGTCCCCCAAGAGACCCAGTACTTC. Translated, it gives CASSSRQTVPQETQYF.

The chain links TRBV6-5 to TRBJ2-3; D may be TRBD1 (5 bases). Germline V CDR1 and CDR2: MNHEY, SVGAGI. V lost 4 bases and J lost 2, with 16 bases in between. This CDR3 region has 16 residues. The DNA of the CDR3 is TGTGCCAGCAGTTCCCCTGGGGCACCGGACACAGATACGCAGTATTTT. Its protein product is CASSSPGAPDTDTQYF.

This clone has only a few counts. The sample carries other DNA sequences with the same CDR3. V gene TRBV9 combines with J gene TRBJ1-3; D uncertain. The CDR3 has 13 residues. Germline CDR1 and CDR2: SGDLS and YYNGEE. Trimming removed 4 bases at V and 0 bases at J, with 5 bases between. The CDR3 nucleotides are TGTGCCAGCAGCCGGACCTCTGGAAACACCATATATTTT. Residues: CASSRTSGNTIYF.

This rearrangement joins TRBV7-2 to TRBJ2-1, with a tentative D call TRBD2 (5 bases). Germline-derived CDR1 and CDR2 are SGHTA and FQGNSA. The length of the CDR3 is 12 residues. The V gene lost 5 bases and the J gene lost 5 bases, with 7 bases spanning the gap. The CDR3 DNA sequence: TGTGCCAGCAGCCGAGCGGACAATGAGCAGTTCTTC. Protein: CASSRADNEQFF.

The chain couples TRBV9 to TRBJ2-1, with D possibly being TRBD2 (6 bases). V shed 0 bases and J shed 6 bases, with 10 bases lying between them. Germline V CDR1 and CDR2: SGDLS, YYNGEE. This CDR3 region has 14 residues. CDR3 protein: CASSVEVGGNEQFF. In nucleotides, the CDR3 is TGTGCCAGCAGCGTAGAAGTGGGAGGCAATGAGCAGTTCTTC.

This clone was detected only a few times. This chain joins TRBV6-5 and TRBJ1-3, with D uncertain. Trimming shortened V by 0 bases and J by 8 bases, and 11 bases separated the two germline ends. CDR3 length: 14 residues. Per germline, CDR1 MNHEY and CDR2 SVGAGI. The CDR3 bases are TGTGCCAGCAGTTACTCGAGCGGCCAAGACACCATATATTTT. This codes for CASSYSSGQDTIYF.

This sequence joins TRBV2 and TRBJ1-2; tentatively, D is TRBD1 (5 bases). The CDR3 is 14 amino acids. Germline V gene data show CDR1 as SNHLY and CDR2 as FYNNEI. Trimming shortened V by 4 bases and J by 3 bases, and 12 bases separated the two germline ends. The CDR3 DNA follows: TGTGCCAGCAGTGGACAGCGTCTTGACTATGGCTACACCTTC. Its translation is CASSGQRLDYGYTF.

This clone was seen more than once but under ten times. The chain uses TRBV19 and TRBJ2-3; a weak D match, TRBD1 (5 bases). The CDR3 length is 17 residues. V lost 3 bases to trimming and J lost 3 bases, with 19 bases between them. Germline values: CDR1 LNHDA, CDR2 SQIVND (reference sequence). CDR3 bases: TGTGCCAGTAGTATGGATCAGGGCGTCCAAGGGACAGATACGCAGTATTTT. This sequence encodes CASSMDQGVQGTDTQYF.

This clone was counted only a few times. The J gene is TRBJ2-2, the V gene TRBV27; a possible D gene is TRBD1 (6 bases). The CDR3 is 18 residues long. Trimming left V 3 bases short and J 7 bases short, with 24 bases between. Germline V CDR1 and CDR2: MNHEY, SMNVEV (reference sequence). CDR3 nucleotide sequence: TGTGCCAGCAGTTTTTCGTTTCGGTGGCAGGGGAGCGGCGGGGAGCTGTTTTTT. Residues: CASSFSFRWQGSGGELFF.

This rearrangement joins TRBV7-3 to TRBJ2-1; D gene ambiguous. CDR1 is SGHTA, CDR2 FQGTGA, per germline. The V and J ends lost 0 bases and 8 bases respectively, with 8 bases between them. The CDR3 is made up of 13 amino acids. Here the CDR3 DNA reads TGTGCCAGCAGCTTAACCCGAGAAGATGAGCAGTTCTTC. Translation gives CASSLTREDEQFF.

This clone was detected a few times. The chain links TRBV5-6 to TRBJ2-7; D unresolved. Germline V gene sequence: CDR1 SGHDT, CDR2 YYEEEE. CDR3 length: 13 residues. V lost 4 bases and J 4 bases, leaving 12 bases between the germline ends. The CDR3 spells CASSASLGYEQYF. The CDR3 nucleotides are TGTGCCAGCAGCGCGAGCCTCGGTTACGAGCAGTACTTC.

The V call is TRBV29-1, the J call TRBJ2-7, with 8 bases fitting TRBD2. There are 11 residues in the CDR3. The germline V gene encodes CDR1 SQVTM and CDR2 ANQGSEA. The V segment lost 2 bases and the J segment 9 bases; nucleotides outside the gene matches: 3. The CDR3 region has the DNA TGCAGCGTTGAAATGGCGGGAGGGCAGTACTTC. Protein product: CSVEMAGGQYF.

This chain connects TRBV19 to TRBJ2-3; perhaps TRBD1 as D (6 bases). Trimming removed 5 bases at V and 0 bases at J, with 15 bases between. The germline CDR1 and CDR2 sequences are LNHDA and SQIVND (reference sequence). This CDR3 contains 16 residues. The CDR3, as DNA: TGTGCCAGTAGTTCACAGGGCTCCGCTAGCACAGATACGCAGTATTTT. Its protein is CASSSQGSASTDTQYF.

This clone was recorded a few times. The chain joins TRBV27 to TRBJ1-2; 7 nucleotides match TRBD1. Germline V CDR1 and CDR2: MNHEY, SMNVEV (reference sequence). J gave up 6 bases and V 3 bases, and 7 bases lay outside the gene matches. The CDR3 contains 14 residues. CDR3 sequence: CASSFYDRADGYTF. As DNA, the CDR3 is TGTGCCAGCAGTTTCTACGACAGGGCTGATGGCTACACCTTC.

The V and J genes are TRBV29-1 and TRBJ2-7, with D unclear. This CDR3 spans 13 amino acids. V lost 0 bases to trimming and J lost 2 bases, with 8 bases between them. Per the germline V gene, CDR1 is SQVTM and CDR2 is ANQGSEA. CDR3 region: CSVEEPATYEQYF. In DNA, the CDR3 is TGCAGCGTTGAAGAACCCGCTACCTACGAGCAGTACTTC.

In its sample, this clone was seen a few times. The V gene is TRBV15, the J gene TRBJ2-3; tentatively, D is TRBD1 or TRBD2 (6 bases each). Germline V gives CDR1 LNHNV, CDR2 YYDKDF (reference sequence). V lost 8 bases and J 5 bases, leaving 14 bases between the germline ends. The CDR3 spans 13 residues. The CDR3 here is CATGRDNKDTQYF. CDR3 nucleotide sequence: TGTGCCACCGGGCGGGACAACAAAGATACGCAGTATTTT.

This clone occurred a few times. The CDR3 reads CASTLEGFHYGYTF. Here the CDR3 DNA reads TGTGCCAGCACCCTGGAGGGTTTCCACTATGGCTACACCTTC. This chain uses TRBV5-6 with TRBJ1-2; D gene ambiguous. The CDR3 runs 14 residues. The germline V gene encodes CDR1 SGHDT and CDR2 YYEEEE. The V gene lost 6 bases and the J gene lost 3 bases, with 15 bases spanning the gap.

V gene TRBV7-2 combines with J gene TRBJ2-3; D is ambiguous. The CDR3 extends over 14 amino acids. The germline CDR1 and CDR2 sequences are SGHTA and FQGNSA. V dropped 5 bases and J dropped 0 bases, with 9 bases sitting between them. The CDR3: CASSPAQSTDTQYF. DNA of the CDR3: TGTGCCAGCAGCCCCGCCCAAAGCACAGATACGCAGTATTTT.

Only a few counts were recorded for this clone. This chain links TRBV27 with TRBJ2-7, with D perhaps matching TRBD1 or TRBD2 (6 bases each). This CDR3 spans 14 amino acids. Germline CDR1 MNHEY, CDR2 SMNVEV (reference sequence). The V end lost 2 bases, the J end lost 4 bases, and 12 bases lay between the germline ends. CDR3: CASSLGGGRYEQYF. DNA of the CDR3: TGTGCCAGCAGTTTAGGAGGGGGTCGGTACGAGCAGTACTTC.